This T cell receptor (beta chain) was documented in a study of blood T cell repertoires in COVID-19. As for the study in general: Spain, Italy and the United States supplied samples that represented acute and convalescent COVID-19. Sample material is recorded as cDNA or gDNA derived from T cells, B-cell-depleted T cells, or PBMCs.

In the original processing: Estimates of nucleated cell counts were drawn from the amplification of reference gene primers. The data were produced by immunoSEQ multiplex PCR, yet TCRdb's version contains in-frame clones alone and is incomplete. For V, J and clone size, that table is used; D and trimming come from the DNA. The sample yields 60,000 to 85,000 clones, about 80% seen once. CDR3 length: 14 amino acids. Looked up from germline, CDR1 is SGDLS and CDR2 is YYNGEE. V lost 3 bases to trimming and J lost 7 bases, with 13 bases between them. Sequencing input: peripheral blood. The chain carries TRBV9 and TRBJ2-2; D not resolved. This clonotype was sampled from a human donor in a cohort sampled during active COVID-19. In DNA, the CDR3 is TGTGCCAGCAGCGAGACTCCCCGGATCGGGGAGCTGTTTTTT. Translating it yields CASSETPRIGELFF.